The following is a T cell receptor (beta chain) sequence with its context. This specimen comes from a study of blood T cell repertoires in COVID-19. Across the study: T cells, B-cell-depleted T cells, or PBMCs provided the cDNA or gDNA that served as material.

Method: immunoSEQ multiplex PCR; TCRdb's copy keeps in-frame clones and lacks some. The data contain fewer than 600,000 clones, roughly 89% of them singletons. The germline V and J ends were trimmed by 5 bases and 14 bases, with 13 bases remaining between them. There are 12 residues in the CDR3. The germline gives CDR1 SGHVS, CDR2 FQNEAQ. Seattle patients were enrolled during active infection and followed longitudinally. Sequences were obtained from peripheral blood. The sequence came from a man in his late teens or twenties with COVID-19, enrolled during active disease. This chain connects TRBV7-8 to TRBJ1-6; no clear D gene. The CDR3 spells CASSAQDGTLHF. In DNA, the CDR3 is TGTGCCAGCAGCGCCCAGGATGGCACCCTCCACTTT.